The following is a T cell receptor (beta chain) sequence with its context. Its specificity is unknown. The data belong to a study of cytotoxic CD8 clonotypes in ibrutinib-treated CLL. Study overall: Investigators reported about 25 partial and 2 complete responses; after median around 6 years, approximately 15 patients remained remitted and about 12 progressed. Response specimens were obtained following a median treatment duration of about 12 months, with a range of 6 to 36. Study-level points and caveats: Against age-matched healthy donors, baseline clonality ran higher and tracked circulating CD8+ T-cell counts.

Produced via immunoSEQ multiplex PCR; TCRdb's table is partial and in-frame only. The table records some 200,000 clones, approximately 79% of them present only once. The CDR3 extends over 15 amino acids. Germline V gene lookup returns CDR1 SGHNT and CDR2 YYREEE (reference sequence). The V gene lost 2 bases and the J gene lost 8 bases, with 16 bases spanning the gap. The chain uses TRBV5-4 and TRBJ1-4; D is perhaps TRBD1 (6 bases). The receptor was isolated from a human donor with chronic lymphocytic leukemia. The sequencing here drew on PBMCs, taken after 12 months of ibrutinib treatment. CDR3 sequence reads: CASSLAGTRAEKLFF. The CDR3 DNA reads TGTGCCAGCAGCTTAGCCGGGACACGGGCGGAAAAACTGTTTTTT. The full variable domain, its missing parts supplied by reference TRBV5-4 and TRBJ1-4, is ETGVTQSPTHLIKTRGQQVTLRCSSQSGHNTVSWYQQALGQGPQFIFQYYREEENGRGNFPPRFSGLQFPNYSSELNVNALELDDSALYLCASSLAGTRAEKLFFGSGTQLSVL.